This entry lists 13 T cell receptor beta chains sequenced from one sample in a study of post-analysis software for immune sequencing data. These receptors have no known antigen. Libraries were made from TCR beta cDNA, and they carried unique molecular identifiers. One entry per CDR3 protein, called by TCRdb with MiXCR from the PCR reads. The sample consists of fewer than 700,000 distinct CDR3 sequences, roughly 40% of them appearing once. Study-level points and caveats: Among roughly 5 TRBV segments more frequent in patients than controls were TRBV5-6, TRBV5-1 and TRBV20-1.

Input material: blood. These receptors came from a girl aged 10 to 17 with multiple sclerosis.

This clonotype was found many times. The J gene is TRBJ2-5, the V gene TRBV12-3 or TRBV12-4, with unresolved D. V was clipped by 5 bases and J by 4 bases, with 11 bases between them. This CDR3 spans 13 amino acids. CDR3 protein: CASSRLGRETQYF. The DNA for the CDR3 is TGTGCCAGCAGTCGGCTAGGACGAGAGACCCAGTACTTC.

The chain recombines TRBV5-1 with TRBJ2-3; D remains unclear. The CDR3 totals 16 residues. Looked up from germline, CDR1 is SGHRS and CDR2 is YFSETQ. Trimming removed 0 bases at V and 0 bases at J, with 11 bases between. CDR3 nucleotides: TGCGCCAGCAGCTTGGCATCCACGTCTAGCACAGATACGCAGTATTTT. It yields the protein CASSLASTSSTDTQYF.

The genes are TRBV20-1 and TRBJ1-5; D perhaps matches TRBD1 (5 bases). CDR1 DFQATT and CDR2 SNEGSKA come from the germline V gene (reference sequence). The ends were cut back, 1 base at V and 0 bases at J, with 10 bases in the middle. The CDR3 is 15 residues long. CDR3 protein: CSARGGLLSNQPQHF. The CDR3 DNA reads as TGCAGTGCTAGAGGGGGACTGCTTAGCAATCAGCCCCAGCATTTT.

The V gene is TRBV4-1, the J gene TRBJ2-4, with D maybe TRBD2 (6 bases). CDR1 MGHRA and CDR2 YSYEKL come from the germline V gene. Between the trimmed V and J ends, which lost 3 bases and 9 bases, there was a span of 24 bases. CDR3 length: 17 residues. CDR3 DNA sequence: TGCGCCAGCAGCCACCTTGGGTCACCGGGACTTCAGAGCATTCAGTACTTC. Amino acid sequence: CASSHLGSPGLQSIQYF.

This clonotype was seen many times. This chain links TRBV29-1 with TRBJ2-7, with TRBD1 as a possible D gene (6 bases). Trimming left V 5 bases short and J 0 bases short, with 11 bases between. CDR1 and CDR2 from the germline V gene are SQVTM and ANQGSEA. CDR3 size: 13 residues. The CDR3 sequence: CSVTGSSSYEQYF. DNA for the CDR3: TGCAGCGTTACAGGGAGTAGCTCCTACGAGCAGTACTTC.

This rearrangement joins TRBV5-1 to TRBJ2-7; 9 positions match TRBD1. Gene TRBJ2-5 matches the end of the DNA better, so the J call may be wrong. CDR3 length: 21 amino acids. Germline V gene data show CDR1 as SGHRS and CDR2 as YFSETQ. The CDR3 DNA follows: TGCGCCAGCAGCTTGCTCCGGGGACAGGGAAGGCCTATACCACTGGAGGGGACCCAGTACTTC. Amino acid sequence: CASSLLRGQGRPIPLEGTQYF.

The CDR3 spells CASSAGDSIAKNIQYF. The CDR3 nucleotides are TGCGCCAGCAGCGCCGGGGACAGCATAGCCAAAAACATTCAGTACTTC. The chain carries TRBV5-1 and TRBJ2-4; 7 nucleotides match TRBD1. Germline V lookup: CDR1 SGHRS, CDR2 YFSETQ. CDR3 length equals 16 residues. With V trimmed by 4 bases and J by 0 bases, 7 bases remained unmatched.

This clonotype was recorded a few times. The J gene is TRBJ2-7, the V gene TRBV5-1; D remains unclear. Germline lookup yields CDR1 SGHRS and CDR2 YFSETQ. Trimming removed 0 bases at V and 2 bases at J, with 12 bases between. The CDR3 contains 15 residues. The CDR3 region has the DNA TGCGCCAGCAGCTTGGACTTTGAGACAACCTACGAGCAGTACTTC. Its translation is CASSLDFETTYEQYF.

A few counts support this clonotype. The chain is built from TRBV4-1 and TRBJ1-2, with D perhaps matching TRBD1 (5 bases). The CDR3 spans 13 residues. Germline CDR1 reads MGHRA; CDR2 reads YSYEKL. Trimming took 1 base from V and 10 from J, leaving 13 bases between them. The CDR3 region has the DNA TGCGCCAGCAGCCAAGTGTTTGGGGGGGTCTACACCTTC. It translates to CASSQVFGGVYTF.

In the case of this clonotype: A junction end diverges from the germline sequence, so it may reflect a read error. The rearrangement links TRBV6-6 to TRBJ2-7; the match to TRBD2 covers 11 bases. The germline V gene has CDR1 MNHNY and CDR2 SVGAGI (reference sequence). This CDR3 is built from 14 residues. The CDR3, as DNA: TGTGCCGGCAGCCTAGCGGGAGGCTACTACGAGCAGTACTTC. Its protein product is CAGSLAGGYYEQYF.

The V gene is TRBV7-3, the J gene TRBJ1-1; perhaps TRBD1 as D (5 bases). This CDR3 region has 14 residues. The germline CDR1 and CDR2 sequences are SGHTA and FQGTGA. Trimming pared 3 bases from V and 1 base from J, leaving 9 bases between. CDR3 sequence reads: CASSFTGPNTEAFF. CDR3 DNA: TGTGCCAGCAGCTTTACAGGACCGAACACTGAAGCTTTCTTT.

This chain uses TRBV6-1 with TRBJ2-1, with D unresolved. V shed 8 bases and J shed 2 bases, with 10 bases lying between them. CDR3 size: 13 residues. CDR1 is MNHNS and CDR2 is SASEGT in the germline V gene. This chain's CDR3 is CASDRGAYNEQFF. The CDR3 DNA is TGTGCCAGCGACCGTGGGGCCTACAATGAGCAGTTCTTC.

This clonotype showed up just a few times. The rearrangement joins TRBV10-3 to TRBJ2-3, with D perhaps matching TRBD2 (6 bases). Trimming pared 1 base from V and 4 bases from J, leaving 9 bases between. This CDR3 is built from 14 residues. Germline loops: CDR1 ENHRY, CDR2 SYGVKD. The CDR3: CAISELLAADTQYF. The CDR3 nucleotides are TGTGCCATCAGTGAGTTACTAGCCGCAGATACGCAGTATTTT.